Below are 25 T cell receptor beta chains sequenced from a single sample in a study of T cells after yellow fever vaccination (dated by TCRdb to between 2018 and 2021). The library came from 5' RACE. Data came from an Illumina NovaSeq 6000. Using fastp at Q25 and MiXCR, TCRdb reprocessed the public reads and kept productive beta chains. One record per CDR3 amino acid sequence lists the most common genes and DNA. The sample profile shows some 250,000 distinct CDR3 sequences; 3.6% of them were found once. The ten most abundant clones make up around 19% of the sample. The treatment or condition label corresponds to: live attenuated yellow fever vaccine strain. This sample comprised PBMCs, obtained 15 days after the yellow fever booster vaccination. All receptors come from a man aged 18-30 years who received the YFV17D yellow fever vaccine.

This clonotype showed up many times. The chain couples TRBV5-1 to TRBJ2-2; 11 positions agree with TRBD2. Germline loops: CDR1 SGHRS, CDR2 YFSETQ. The CDR3 has 17 residues. V lost 3 bases to trimming and J lost 0 bases; unmatched junction nucleotides: 4. As DNA, the CDR3 is TGCGCCAGCAGCTACTCTAGCGGGGGGTCGAACACCGGGGAGCTGTTTTTT. This encodes CASSYSSGGSNTGELFF.

The sample holds many counts of this clonotype. The rearrangement links TRBV20-1 to TRBJ2-7; D might be TRBD1 or TRBD2, each matching 6 bases. This CDR3 has 14 residues. V was cut by 3 bases and J by 0 bases, with 12 bases left in between. CDR1 DFQATT and CDR2 SNEGSKA come from the germline V gene (reference sequence). The CDR3 sequence: CSARGGSSSYEQYF. The DNA for the CDR3 is TGCAGTGCTAGGGGGGGCAGTAGCTCCTACGAGCAGTACTTC.

The V and J genes are TRBV2 and TRBJ2-7; D tentatively reads TRBD1 or TRBD2 (5 bases each). CDR1 is SNHLY, CDR2 FYNNEI, per germline. The CDR3 contains 15 residues. Trimming left V 3 bases short and J 3 bases short, with 15 bases between. CDR3 in DNA: TGTGCCAGCAGTGACCCACTTACGGGGCGCTACGAGCAGTACTTC. Protein product: CASSDPLTGRYEQYF. The whole variable domain, remainder taken from reference TRBV2 and TRBJ2-7, is EPEVTQTPSHQVTQMGQEVILRCVPISNHLYFYWYRQILGQKVEFLVSFYNNEISEKSEIFDDQFSVERPDGSNFTLKIRSTKLEDSAMYFCASSDPLTGRYEQYFGPGTRLTVT.

In its sample, this clonotype was seen many times. This rearrangement joins TRBV20-1 to TRBJ2-5; tentative D call: TRBD2 (6 bases). The CDR3 has 14 residues. Germline V CDR1 and CDR2: DFQATT, SNEGSKA (reference sequence). V gave up 3 bases and J gave up 5 bases, with 16 bases separating them. The CDR3 sequence is CSASESRRGETQYF. The CDR3 region has the DNA TGCAGTGCTAGCGAATCTAGGAGGGGCGAGACCCAGTACTTC.

The table lists this clonotype with many counts. This sequence joins TRBV4-1 and TRBJ1-2; no clear D gene. The CDR3 loop spans 14 amino acids. Deletions cut 1 base from V and 7 bases from J, with 13 bases between. The germline CDR1 and CDR2 sequences are MGHRA and YSYEKL. The CDR3: CASSQVYPEGGYTF. The CDR3, as DNA: TGCGCCAGCAGCCAAGTATATCCGGAGGGTGGCTACACCTTC.

In this sample, this clonotype turned up many times. The rearrangement links TRBV20-1 to TRBJ2-5, with D perhaps being TRBD1 or TRBD2 (5 bases each). CDR1 is DFQATT and CDR2 is SNEGSKA in the germline V gene (reference sequence). Trimming left V 2 bases short and J 1 base short, with 11 bases between. The CDR3 is made up of 14 amino acids. In DNA, the CDR3 is TGCAGTGCTAGAAGGGGACCGCCCCAAGAGACCCAGTACTTC. It specifies CSARRGPPQETQYF.

There are many counts of this clonotype. CDR3 bases: TGTGCCAGCAGTTTAGGGCGGGACTACTACGAGCAGTACTTC. It codes for CASSLGRDYYEQYF. The chain recombines TRBV27 with TRBJ2-7; 7 positions match TRBD2. V lost 2 bases to trimming and J lost 3 bases; unmatched junction nucleotides: 4. The CDR3 length is 14 residues. Germline V gene sequence: CDR1 MNHEY, CDR2 SMNVEV (reference sequence).

This clonotype appeared many times. The chain is built from TRBV7-2 and TRBJ2-7; 11 bases map to TRBD2. Per the germline V gene, CDR1 is SGHTA and CDR2 is FQGNSA. Trimming removed 5 bases from V and 3 bases from J; junction bases left unmatched: 9. The CDR3 spans 16 residues. This chain's CDR3 is CASSSPGLAAYYEQYF. The CDR3 DNA follows: TGTGCCAGCAGCAGCCCGGGACTAGCGGCTTACTACGAGCAGTACTTC. Looking up the rest from reference TRBV7-2 and TRBJ2-7 gives the full variable domain: GAGVSQSPSNKVTEKGKDVELRCDPISGHTALYWYRQSLGQGLEFLIYFQGNSAPDKSGLPSDRFSAERTGGSVSTLTIQRTQQEDSAVYLCASSSPGLAAYYEQYFGPGTRLTVT.

This clonotype was seen ten or more times. The chain employs TRBV7-3 and TRBJ1-3; TRBD1 is a possible D gene (6 bases). Per the germline V gene, CDR1 is SGHTA and CDR2 is FQGTGA. This CDR3 is built from 19 residues. Trimming stripped 2 bases from V and 1 base from J, with 21 bases between. The CDR3 DNA reads TGTGCCAGCAGCTTAGGCCCACCGGATCCAACAGGGTCTGGAAACACCATATATTTT. It codes for CASSLGPPDPTGSGNTIYF.

This clonotype was seen more than once but under ten times. The chain combines TRBV7-8 with TRBJ2-2, with 9 bases matching TRBD1. This CDR3 is 17 amino acids long. The junction had 8 bases not matched to a gene; V was cut back by 2 bases and J by 4 bases. Germline V lookup: CDR1 SGHVS, CDR2 FQNEAQ. DNA of the CDR3: TGTGCCAGCAGCTTATTGGGACAGGGCTTAATCACCGGGGAGCTGTTTTTT. Its translation: CASSLLGQGLITGELFF.

The table lists this clonotype with many counts. The genes are TRBV4-1 and TRBJ2-7, with 9 bases that match TRBD2. Germline V gene sequence: CDR1 MGHRA, CDR2 YSYEKL. The CDR3 loop spans 16 amino acids. V was pared by 1 base and J by 4 bases, with 8 bases of the junction left unmatched. CDR3 nucleotides: TGCGCCAGCAGCCAAGTTGCGGGGGGGCTCAGATACGAGCAGTACGTC. Protein product: CASSQVAGGLRYEQYV.

This clonotype was observed many times. The V gene is TRBV10-3, the J gene TRBJ2-5; D is perhaps TRBD2 (6 bases). V was clipped by 2 bases and J by 7 bases, with 20 bases between them. CDR3 length: 16 amino acids. Germline V gene sequence: CDR1 ENHRY, CDR2 SYGVKD. The CDR3 DNA reads TGTGCCATCAGTGAGGGCGGAGGAGGGGTGCTTGGGACCCAGTACTTC. Protein: CAISEGGGGVLGTQYF.

This chain connects TRBV10-3 to TRBJ1-5; D ambiguous. Germline V gives CDR1 ENHRY, CDR2 SYGVKD. V was pared by 0 bases and J by 0 bases, with 18 bases between. CDR3 length: 19 amino acids. Written as DNA, the CDR3 is TGTGCCATCAGTGAGTCGCTGGGTGGCCTTGGCGGTAGCAATCAGCCCCAGCATTTT. It specifies CAISESLGGLGGSNQPQHF.

This clonotype has at least ten counts. The rearrangement joins TRBV24-1 to TRBJ2-7; D remains ambiguous. This CDR3 contains 15 residues. Between the trimmed V and J ends, which lost 5 bases and 1 base, there was a span of 14 bases. Germline V gene sequence: CDR1 KGHDR, CDR2 SFDVKD. CDR3 in DNA: TGTGCCACCAGTGTCGTGATCGCGAAATCCTACGAGCAGTACGTC. Translation: CATSVVIAKSYEQYV.

This clonotype was detected ten times or more. The CDR3 loop reads CASGFLGARVNEKLFF. The CDR3 nucleotides are TGTGCTAGTGGTTTCTTGGGGGCGCGGGTGAATGAAAAACTGTTTTTT. The V and J genes are TRBV12-5 and TRBJ1-4, with a possible D match to TRBD1 (6 bases). The CDR3 loop spans 16 amino acids. Trimming cost V 3 bases and J 5 bases, with 16 bases left between them. From germline, CDR1 is LGHNT and CDR2 FRNRAP.

This clonotype was counted many times. The CDR3, as DNA: TGCAGTGCTAGCGTGGCGGAGAACACCGGGGAGCTGTTTTTT. This encodes CSASVAENTGELFF. The chain has TRBV20-1 and TRBJ2-2, with D unresolved. The germline V gene encodes CDR1 DFQATT and CDR2 SNEGSKA (reference sequence). The length of the CDR3 is 14 residues. V was pared by 3 bases and J by 1 base, with 9 bases between.

This clonotype was seen many times. The chain combines TRBV27 with TRBJ2-1, with D hard to call. This CDR3 spans 15 amino acids. The V gene lost 3 bases and the J gene lost 7 bases, with 16 bases spanning the gap. CDR1 is MNHEY and CDR2 is SMNVEV in the germline V gene (reference sequence). The CDR3 DNA reads TGTGCCAGCAGTTTCCTGGTAAAGGGAAGGAATGAGCAGTTCTTC. Protein product: CASSFLVKGRNEQFF.

Many counts were recorded for this clonotype. V is TRBV7-2 and J is TRBJ2-7; weak D call: TRBD1 (5 bases). Germline V lookup: CDR1 SGHTA, CDR2 FQGNSA. With 1 base removed from V and 6 bases from J, the gap between germline ends came to 13 bases. This CDR3 is built from 14 residues. The DNA for the CDR3 is TGTGCCAGCAGCTTAGGGGGCGGACACATCGAGCAGTACGTC. As protein: CASSLGGGHIEQYV.

This clonotype was seen many times. The genes are TRBV6-6 and TRBJ2-7, with a weak D call TRBD2 (5 bases). The CDR3 spans 16 residues. Germline V gene sequence: CDR1 MNHNY, CDR2 SVGAGI (reference sequence). V gave up 0 bases and J gave up 6 bases, with 18 bases separating them. Written as DNA, the CDR3 is TGTGCCAGCAGTTACTCGTTAGAGCCGGAGGAAGGCGAGCAGTACTTC. This gives the protein CASSYSLEPEEGEQYF.

This clonotype was observed many times. The chain is built from TRBV12-3 or TRBV12-4 and TRBJ1-2, with unresolved D. This CDR3 region has 16 residues. Trimming stripped 5 bases from V and 3 bases from J, with 19 bases between. The CDR3 region is CASSPTGPQTYYGYTF. CDR3 DNA: TGTGCCAGCAGTCCAACCGGGCCTCAGACCTACTATGGCTACACCTTC.

Many counts were recorded for this clonotype. The chain employs TRBV9 and TRBJ2-3, with 8 bases aligning to TRBD2. The length of the CDR3 is 17 residues. The V gene's germline CDR1 is SGDLS and CDR2 YYNGEE. The V and J ends lost 4 bases and 5 bases, in that order; junction bases with no gene match: 15. CDR3 nucleotide sequence: TGTGCCAGCAGCTTTGGCCGCGGGGGGAGGGCACAAGATACGCAGTATTTT. Amino acid sequence: CASSFGRGGRAQDTQYF.

This clonotype was seen many times. The V gene is TRBV5-1, the J gene TRBJ1-6, with D tentatively TRBD1 (6 bases). V was shortened by 4 bases and J by 0 bases, with 17 bases between the two germline ends. Germline CDR1 reads SGHRS; CDR2 reads YFSETQ. This CDR3 region has 18 residues. CDR3 loop: CASSLRANRDSYNSPLHF. The CDR3 nucleotides read TGCGCCAGCAGCCTACGCGCTAACAGGGACTCCTATAATTCACCCCTCCACTTT.

This clonotype was detected many times. One junction end disagrees with the germline gene, perhaps due to a read error. The chain employs TRBV20-1 and TRBJ1-2; D unclear. Germline lookup yields CDR1 DFQATT and CDR2 SNEGSKA (reference sequence). This CDR3 has 12 amino acids. The CDR3 DNA is TGCAGGGCTATGGATCGGCGGGCTGGCTACACCTTC. This sequence encodes CRAMDRRAGYTF.

This clonotype was counted at least ten times. The chain is built from TRBV4-2 and TRBJ1-1, with D perhaps TRBD1 (6 bases). CDR3 length: 15 amino acids. From germline, CDR1 is LGHNA and CDR2 YNFKEQ. V was cut by 0 bases and J by 7 bases, with 15 bases left in between. CDR3 nucleotide sequence: TGTGCCAGCAGCCAAGATGGGTCGCAGGGGAATGAAGCTTTCTTT. Protein: CASSQDGSQGNEAFF.

This clonotype was recorded at least ten times. The chain recombines TRBV20-1 with TRBJ2-1; 7 positions match TRBD2. J gave up 0 bases and V 6 bases, and 20 bases lay outside the gene matches. CDR3 size: 19 residues. Germline CDR1 DFQATT, CDR2 SNEGSKA (reference sequence). CDR3 DNA sequence: TGCAGTGCCGCCACGGTGCTAAAGCGGGGTACGAGCTCCTACAATGAGCAGTTCTTC. Translated, it gives CSAATVLKRGTSSYNEQFF.